The next 27 T cell receptor beta chains were all read from a single sample in a study of T cell repertoires in cytomegalovirus infection. In TCRdb, the reads were re-called with MiXCR into one record per CDR3 protein. The sample holds about 130,000 distinct CDR3 sequences, more than 20% seen once. Their antigens remain unidentified. The sample consisted of PBMCs, sequenced either directly or after in vitro stimulation (not recorded which). The receptors were gathered from a human donor in good health (CMV status not recorded). Some clones in this sample may be carry-over from other donors' samples.

The chain recombines TRBV20-1 with TRBJ2-2, with D perhaps matching TRBD1 or TRBD2 (6 bases each). CDR1 and CDR2 (germline): DFQATT, SNEGSKA (reference sequence). With 0 bases removed from V and 1 base from J, the gap between germline ends came to 27 bases. This CDR3 comprises 21 residues. The CDR3, as DNA: TGCAGTGCTAGAGATACCCCTCGGGGGCAGTGGTTTAGCGGGAACACCGGGGAGCTGTTTTTT. It encodes CSARDTPRGQWFSGNTGELFF.

This clonotype has more than one count but fewer than ten. The chain combines TRBV6-2 or TRBV6-3 with TRBJ1-5, with 8 positions matching TRBD1. The CDR3 sequence is 15 residues long. Germline CDR1 MNHEY, CDR2 SVGEGT. V was clipped by 2 bases and J by 9 bases; unmatched bases: 9. CDR3 nucleotide sequence: TGTGCCAGCAGTTACGGGACAGGCCCTTCGGCGCCCCAGCATTTT. As protein: CASSYGTGPSAPQHF.

V usage is TRBV5-4 and J usage is TRBJ1-1, with TRBD1 matching over 11 bases. The CDR3 is 14 amino acids. Trimming cost V 3 bases and J 3 bases; bases outside gene matches: 1. Germline CDR1 SGHNT, CDR2 YYREEE (reference sequence). This CDR3 is CASSWGQGDTEAFF. In nucleotides, the CDR3 is TGTGCCAGCAGCTGGGGACAGGGGGACACTGAAGCTTTCTTT.

This clonotype showed up just a few times. The J gene is TRBJ1-2, the V gene TRBV7-2, with D uncertain. The ends were cut back, 5 bases at V and 8 bases at J, with 15 bases in the middle. Looked up from germline, CDR1 is SGHTA and CDR2 is FQGNSA. The CDR3 is made up of 13 amino acids. DNA for the CDR3: TGTGCCAGCAGCCCCGTCACCACAGACGGCTACACCTTC. It encodes CASSPVTTDGYTF.

Remarks on this clonotype: Its ends do not fully match the called genes, so a read error is possible. V is TRBV7-7 and J is TRBJ2-2; 9 bases fit TRBD2. Germline CDR1 is SSHAT and CDR2 is FNYEAQ (reference sequence). The CDR3 is 15 amino acids. CDR3: CASSPNSGRTGELFF. The CDR3 coding sequence is TGTGCTAGCAGCCCCAATAGCGGGAGAACCGGGGAGCTGTTTTTT.

J is TRBJ1-2 and V is TRBV6-1; 9 bases line up with TRBD1. This CDR3 has 15 residues. Germline V gene data show CDR1 as MNHNS and CDR2 as SASEGT. Losses at the gene ends were 3 bases for V and 8 bases for J; bases not matched to a gene: 10. The CDR3 DNA sequence: TGTGCCAGCAGTGACCCCACTGGGACAGGGAAAGGCTACACCTTC. Translation gives CASSDPTGTGKGYTF.

The gene calls are TRBV12-5 and TRBJ2-1; 10 bases agree with TRBD2. This CDR3 comprises 16 residues. CDR1 and CDR2 from the germline V gene are LGHNT and FRNRAP. V was clipped by 3 bases and J by 7 bases; unmatched bases: 9. The CDR3 sequence is CASGLHLAGVWNEQFF. DNA for the CDR3: TGTGCTAGTGGTTTACACCTAGCGGGAGTCTGGAATGAGCAGTTCTTC.

The chain uses TRBV4-1 and TRBJ2-4; TRBD1 might be the D (5 bases). The germline V gene has CDR1 MGHRA and CDR2 YSYEKL. The CDR3 length is 17 residues. Trimming pared 1 base from V and 1 base from J, leaving 14 bases between. The CDR3 bases are TGCGCCAGCAGCCAAGTCCCAGGGAAGGGGGCCAAAAACATTCAGTACTTC. Translating gives CASSQVPGKGAKNIQYF.

The sample holds many counts of this clonotype. The rearrangement uses TRBV7-8 and TRBJ1-2, with TRBD1 as a possible D gene (5 bases). Trimming cost V 7 bases and J 2 bases, with 11 bases left between them. Germline V gene lookup returns CDR1 SGHVS and CDR2 FQNEAQ. CDR3 length: 13 residues. CDR3 bases: TGTGCCAGCACAGGACAAGTGAACTATGGCTACACCTTC. This translates into CASTGQVNYGYTF. The full variable domain, in which reference TRBV7-8 and TRBJ1-2 provide the parts outside the CDR3, is GAGVSQSPRYKVAKRGQDVALRCDPISGHVSLFWYQQALGQGPEFLTYFQNEAQLDKSGLPSDRFFAERPEGSVSTLKIQRTQQEDSAVYLCASTGQVNYGYTFGSGTRLTVV.

This chain joins TRBV11-3 and TRBJ2-5, with TRBD1 matching over 8 bases. Losses at the gene ends were 3 bases for V and 5 bases for J; bases not matched to a gene: 11. Germline V CDR1 and CDR2: SGHNT, YENEEA. The CDR3 sequence is 16 residues long. The CDR3 bases are TGTGCCAGCAGCTTTGGGCGTGGACAGGGATGGGAGACCCAGTACTTC. Protein: CASSFGRGQGWETQYF.

This clonotype was detected a few times. The chain employs TRBV20-1 and TRBJ2-2; a possible D gene is TRBD2 (6 bases). The germline V gene encodes CDR1 DFQATT and CDR2 SNEGSKA (reference sequence). V was cut by 2 bases and J by 3 bases, with 16 bases left in between. CDR3 length: 16 residues. DNA of the CDR3: TGCAGTGCTAGAACCAGCCGGGACTCCTACACCGGGGAGCTGTTTTTT. It translates to CSARTSRDSYTGELFF.

This clonotype was recorded many times. V and J are TRBV28 and TRBJ2-7, with D perhaps TRBD2 (6 bases). The germline CDR1 and CDR2 sequences are MDHEN and SYDVKM. This CDR3 contains 16 residues. Trimming cost V 6 bases and J 7 bases, with 25 bases left between them. This chain's CDR3 is CASSPNRPRGRGEQYF. The DNA of the CDR3 is TGTGCCAGCAGCCCCAATCGTCCGCGGGGCAGAGGGGAGCAGTACTTC. The full variable domain, its missing parts supplied by reference TRBV28 and TRBJ2-7, is DVKVTQSSRYLVKRTGEKVFLECVQDMDHENMFWYRQDPGLGLRLIYFSYDVKMKEKGDIPEGYSVSREKKERFSLILESASTNQTSMYLCASSPNRPRGRGEQYFGPGTRLTVT.

This clonotype was seen many times. The genes are TRBV7-8 and TRBJ2-2; no clear D. In germline, CDR1 is SGHVS, CDR2 FQNEAQ. V gave up 4 bases and J gave up 7 bases, with 10 bases separating them. CDR3 length equals 13 residues. The CDR3 loop reads CASSYLSGGELFF. Written as DNA, the CDR3 is TGTGCCAGCAGCTACCTCTCCGGCGGGGAGCTGTTTTTT.

This clonotype turned up a few times. The V call is TRBV25-1, the J call TRBJ2-5, with 14 bases matching TRBD2. From germline, CDR1 is MGHDK and CDR2 SYGVNS. This CDR3 is 15 amino acids long. Trimming removed 3 bases from V and 5 bases from J; junction bases left unmatched: 2. For the CDR3, the DNA is TGTGCCAGCAGTGAGGGACTAGCGGGAGTGGAGACCCAGTACTTC. Protein product: CASSEGLAGVETQYF.

This clonotype was observed many times. The junction and the germline gene differ at one end; a read error may be behind it. The rearrangement uses TRBV6-2 or TRBV6-3 and TRBJ1-1; TRBD1 is a possible D gene (5 bases). Germline CDR1 and CDR2: MNHEY and SVGEGT. This CDR3 has 13 residues. CDR3 bases: TGTGCCAGCAGTGACCCCGGGGCGCTACCAACGCTTTTT. This sequence encodes CASSDPGALPTLF.

This clonotype appeared a few times. V is TRBV3-1 and J is TRBJ2-7; 14 bases are a match to TRBD2. Germline CDR1 is LGHDT and CDR2 is YNNKEL (reference sequence). This CDR3 has 15 residues. Germline trimming cut 4 bases from V and 2 bases from J; bases unmatched to any gene: 1. The CDR3 is CASSPGLAGAYEQYF. The CDR3 coding sequence is TGTGCCAGCAGCCCGGGACTAGCGGGAGCCTACGAGCAGTACTTC.

The chain links TRBV5-6 to TRBJ2-1, with D possibly matching TRBD2 (6 bases). Germline CDR1 SGHDT, CDR2 YYEEEE. The CDR3 has 14 residues. The ends were cut back, 4 bases at V and 5 bases at J, with 13 bases in the middle. The CDR3 reads CASSPIAANNEQFF. The CDR3 DNA reads TGTGCCAGCAGCCCTATAGCGGCTAACAATGAGCAGTTCTTC.

This clonotype was counted at least ten times. The V and J genes are TRBV7-2 and TRBJ1-2; TRBD1 matches 12 bases. V lost 5 bases, J lost 7 bases, and 8 bases stayed unmatched. Germline V CDR1 and CDR2: SGHTA, FQGNSA. This CDR3 has 15 residues. The CDR3 coding sequence is TGTGCCAGCAGCAACCGGGACAGGGGGCTTGGTGGCTACACCTTC. It specifies CASSNRDRGLGGYTF.

The chain has TRBV29-1 and TRBJ2-3, with 10 bases aligning to TRBD2. V lost 4 bases and J lost 2; bases outside the gene matches: 6. CDR1 is SQVTM, CDR2 ANQGSEA, per germline. The CDR3 has 15 residues. The CDR3 nucleotides read TGCAGCGTTGTCCGGACTAGCGGAAACACAGATACGCAGTATTTT. Its translation is CSVVRTSGNTDTQYF.

The gene calls are TRBV5-6 and TRBJ2-2; D gene ambiguous. This CDR3 is built from 15 residues. Per germline, CDR1 SGHDT and CDR2 YYEEEE. Deletions cut 4 bases from V and 4 bases from J, with 14 bases between. CDR3 DNA: TGTGCCAGCAGCCTAGTGTGGGCGAGCACCGGGGAGCTGTTTTTT. Its protein is CASSLVWASTGELFF.

The chain has TRBV28 and TRBJ1-2, with D maybe TRBD1 (5 bases). Germline V gene lookup returns CDR1 MDHEN and CDR2 SYDVKM. CDR3 length: 12 amino acids. Trimming pared 5 bases from V and 5 bases from J, leaving 9 bases between. In DNA form, the CDR3 reads TGTGCCAGCAGTCGAGGGGAGTATGGCTACACCTTC. As protein: CASSRGEYGYTF.

This clonotype has ten or more counts. The chain joins TRBV7-2 to TRBJ2-7; 12 bases map to TRBD1. This CDR3 comprises 14 residues. Losses at the gene ends were 5 bases for V and 6 bases for J; bases not matched to a gene: 5. Germline lookup yields CDR1 SGHTA and CDR2 FQGNSA. The CDR3 DNA reads TGTGCCAGCAGCACGGGACAGGGGGCTATCGAGCAGTACTTC. This codes for CASSTGQGAIEQYF.

This clonotype was counted many times. The CDR3 nucleotides read TGCAGTGCTAGGGTGGACCCGTCCTACGAGCAGTACTTC. It translates to CSARVDPSYEQYF. The chain links TRBV20-1 to TRBJ2-7; D uncertain. The CDR3 sequence is 13 residues long. Trimming left V 3 bases short and J 1 base short, with 10 bases between. Germline V CDR1 and CDR2: DFQATT, SNEGSKA (reference sequence).

This clonotype was found many times. The chain uses TRBV7-2 and TRBJ1-6; 7 bases are shared with TRBD1. The junction had 3 bases not matched to a gene; V was cut back by 4 bases and J by 6 bases. The germline V gene has CDR1 SGHTA and CDR2 FQGNSA. This CDR3 contains 14 residues. Here the CDR3 reads CASSSGQTNSPLHF. CDR3 DNA: TGTGCCAGCAGCTCGGGACAGACTAATTCACCCCTCCACTTT.

V is TRBV12-3 or TRBV12-4 and J is TRBJ1-6, with TRBD1 matching 9 bases. CDR3 length: 15 residues. Trimming at V came to 5 bases and at J to 13 bases, leaving 12 bases not matched to a gene. The CDR3 DNA reads as TGTGCCAGCAGTCTCGGGACAGGGCGACAAGGTCCCCTCCACTTT. Protein product: CASSLGTGRQGPLHF.

The chain joins TRBV5-1 to TRBJ1-5; D uncertain. Germline values: CDR1 SGHRS, CDR2 YFSETQ. The ends were cut back, 5 bases at V and 2 bases at J, with 11 bases in the middle. CDR3 length: 14 residues. The CDR3 nucleotides are TGCGCCAGCAGGCTTGGGCAAGGCAATCAGCCCCAGCATTTT. As protein: CASRLGQGNQPQHF.

V usage is TRBV29-1 and J usage is TRBJ1-1, with D perhaps TRBD1 (5 bases). Germline loops: CDR1 SQVTM, CDR2 ANQGSEA. This CDR3 region has 12 residues. Trimming cost V 3 bases and J 0 bases, with 5 bases left between them. The CDR3 spells CSVEGVNTEAFF. The DNA of the CDR3 is TGCAGCGTTGAGGGGGTGAACACTGAAGCTTTCTTT.